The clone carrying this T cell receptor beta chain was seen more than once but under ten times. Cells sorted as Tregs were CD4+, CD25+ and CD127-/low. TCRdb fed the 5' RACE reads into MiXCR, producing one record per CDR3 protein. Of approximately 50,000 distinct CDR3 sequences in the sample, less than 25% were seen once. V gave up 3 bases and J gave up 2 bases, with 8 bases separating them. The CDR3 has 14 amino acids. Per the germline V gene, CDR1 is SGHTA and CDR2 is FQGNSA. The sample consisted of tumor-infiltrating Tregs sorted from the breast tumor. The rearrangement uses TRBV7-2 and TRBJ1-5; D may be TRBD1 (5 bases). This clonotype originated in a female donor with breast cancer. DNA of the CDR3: TGTGCCAGCAGCTTGATGACAGGCAATCAGCCCCAGCATTTT. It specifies CASSLMTGNQPQHF. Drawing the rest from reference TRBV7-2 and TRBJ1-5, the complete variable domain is GAGVSQSPSNKVTEKGKDVELRCDPISGHTALYWYRQSLGQGLEFLIYFQGNSAPDKSGLPSDRFSAERTGGSVSTLTIQRTQQEDSAVYLCASSLMTGNQPQHFGDGTRLSIL.